Described below is a single TCR beta chain sequence and its context. Its specific antigen is unknown. No qualities accompany the bases; no much larger clone lies one base away. From its cysteine to its phenylalanine, the CDR3 spans 14 amino acids. The DNA shown is the 42-base CDR3, in frame from base 1. The germline V gene (reference sequence) sets CDR1 to MNHNY and CDR2 to SVGAGI. V is pared back by 5 bases and J by 5 bases, with 15 bases lying between the germline termini. TCRbeta CDR3 regions were amplified from genomic DNA by means of the immunoSEQ Assay, a bias-controlled multiplex PCR. The paper's data handling went like this. Within the assay, amplification of reference gene primers was used to estimate how many nucleated cells each sample contained. To quantify the absolute abundance of each unique TCRbeta CDR3 rearrangement, sequence reads were collapsed and filtered. For each sample, productive Simpson clonality was calculated as the square root of Simpson's diversity index over productive rearrangements. Here the immuneACCESS table is served through TCRdb, limited to in-frame sequences with V and J called. Missing clones are a known gap in these copies; in checked studies unresolved V genes cover under half, and the rest lacks a known reason. V and J calls and clone size are as listed in that table; D and trimming were resolved from the DNA. This sample lists about 70,000 clones; 75% to 90% were detected once. The biggest ten clones account for 10% to 15% of the sample.

Each collaborating institution followed its own protocols to collect whole blood in K2EDTA tubes. For TCRbeta analysis, collaborators shipped samples in one of three forms: frozen whole blood, isolated PBMCs, or DNA extracted from either of those sample types. This record comes from a study of blood T cell repertoires in COVID-19 (TCRdb year 2020). About the investigation overall: Samples covering the acute and convalescent phases of COVID-19 were provided by collaborators in the United States, Italy and Spain. A de-identified subject ID, COVID-19 status, age in years and sex were almost always included in the sample metadata. The samples were drawn from two sources: the first 160 participants of the ongoing ImmuneRACE study, and 1,000 to 1,500 subjects contributed by 6 global collaborators. Where available, HLA class I and class II types were taken from metadata supplied by the sample provider and were not determined by assay-based typing. A freely available public database, intended as a resource for researchers studying the immune response to SARS-CoV-2, is where the repertoires were released. Deeply sampled blood TCRbeta repertoires from subjects exposed to, actively infected with, or recovered from COVID-19 were included in the dataset. The material from the prospective study consisted of cDNA or gDNA derived from T cells, B-cell-depleted T cells, or PBMCs. Study-level results and caveats: How much clinical and demographic metadata was included differed by source and by participant, and the metadata was provided uncurated.

The receptor was derived from a human donor in a cohort sampled during active COVID-19. Here the chain combines TRBV6-6 and TRBJ2-5; TRBD2 is a possible D gene, resting on 6 matching bases. Sequenced: peripheral blood. The nucleotide sequence reads as follows: TGTGCCAGCAGTCCCCCGGGACTCCGCGAGACCCAGTACTTC. This is translated as CASSPPGLRETQYF.